Detailed here is one T cell receptor (beta chain). Assay used: immunoSEQ multiplex PCR; TCRdb lists only in-frame clones, some missing. Of fewer than 10,000 clones listed, about 81% are singletons. The graft tissue was processed, and this released both intraepithelial and lamina propria lymphocytes. This entry is derived from a study of graft-versus-host responses after intestinal transplantation. For the study at large: Among the recipients, all got anti-thymocyte globulin induction and then tacrolimus and steroids for about 3 years.

CDR3 length equals 12 residues. The sequence was obtained from a human patient who received an intestinal transplant, so some T cells may come from the graft donor. This sample comprised ileum tissue, obtained approximately 530 days after intestinal transplant. The V gene is TRBV5-3, the J gene TRBJ2-5; D remains ambiguous. The better agreement between TRBJ2-7 and the DNA end casts doubt on the J call. TRBV5-3 falls under the ORF class, with uncertain function. This chain's CDR3 is CARSVESYEQYF. Here the CDR3 DNA reads TGTGCCAGAAGCGTGGAGAGTTACGAGCAGTACTTC.